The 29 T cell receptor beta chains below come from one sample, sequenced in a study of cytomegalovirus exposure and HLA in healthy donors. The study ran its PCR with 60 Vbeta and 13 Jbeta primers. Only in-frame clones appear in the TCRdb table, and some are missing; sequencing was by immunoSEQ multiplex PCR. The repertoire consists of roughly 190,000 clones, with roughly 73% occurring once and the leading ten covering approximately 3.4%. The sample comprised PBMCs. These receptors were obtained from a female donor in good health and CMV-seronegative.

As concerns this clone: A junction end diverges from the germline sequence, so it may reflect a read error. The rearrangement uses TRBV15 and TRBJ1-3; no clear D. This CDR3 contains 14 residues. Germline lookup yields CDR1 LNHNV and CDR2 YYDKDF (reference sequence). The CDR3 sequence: CATSGEAWSNTIYF. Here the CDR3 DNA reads TGTGCCACCAGCGGAGAAGCCTGGAGCAACACCATATATTTT.

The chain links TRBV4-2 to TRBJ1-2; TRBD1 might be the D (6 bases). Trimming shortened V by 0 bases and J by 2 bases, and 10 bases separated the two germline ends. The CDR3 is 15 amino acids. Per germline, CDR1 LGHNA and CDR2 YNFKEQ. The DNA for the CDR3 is TGTGCCAGCAGCCAAGACGACGGACAGAACTATGGCTACACCTTC. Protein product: CASSQDDGQNYGYTF.

CDR3 loop: CASSPPSPGQGEQYF. CDR3 sequence (DNA): TGTGCCAGCTCACCACCGAGTCCAGGACAGGGTGAGCAGTACTTC. This chain uses TRBV18 with TRBJ2-7; TRBD1 matches at 8 bases. Germline lookup yields CDR1 KGHSH and CDR2 LQKENI. CDR3 length: 15 amino acids. The junction had 8 bases not matched to a gene; V was cut back by 0 bases and J by 7 bases.

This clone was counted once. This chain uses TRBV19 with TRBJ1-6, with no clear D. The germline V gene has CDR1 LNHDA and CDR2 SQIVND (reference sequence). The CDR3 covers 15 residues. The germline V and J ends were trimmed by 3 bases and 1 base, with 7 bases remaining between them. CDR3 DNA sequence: TGTGCCAGTAGTATTCCGGGGTCCTATAATTCACCCCTCCACTTT. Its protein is CASSIPGSYNSPLHF.

CDR3 nucleotide sequence: TGTGCCAGCCATAATGCTAAGAAAGCGAACACTGAAGCTTTCTTT. The encoded protein is CASHNAKKANTEAFF. The V gene is TRBV5-4, the J gene TRBJ1-1, with D hard to call. The CDR3 contains 15 residues. From germline, CDR1 is SGHNT and CDR2 YYREEE (reference sequence). The V and J ends lost 7 bases and 1 base respectively, with 17 bases between them. The complete variable domain, with remaining parts taken from reference TRBV5-4 and TRBJ1-1, reads ETGVTQSPTHLIKTRGQQVTLRCSSQSGHNTVSWYQQALGQGPQFIFQYYREEENGRGNFPPRFSGLQFPNYSSELNVNALELDDSALYLCASHNAKKANTEAFFGQGTRLTVV.

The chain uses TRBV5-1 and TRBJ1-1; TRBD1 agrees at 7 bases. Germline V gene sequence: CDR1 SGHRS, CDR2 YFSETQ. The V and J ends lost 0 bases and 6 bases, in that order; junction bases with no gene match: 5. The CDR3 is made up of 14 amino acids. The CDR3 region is CASSLDPGGAEAFF. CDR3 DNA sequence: TGCGCCAGCAGCTTGGATCCAGGGGGAGCTGAAGCTTTCTTT. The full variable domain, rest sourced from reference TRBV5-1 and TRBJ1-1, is KAGVTQTPRYLIKTRGQQVTLSCSPISGHRSVSWYQQTPGQGLQFLFEYFSETQRNKGNFPGRFSGRQFSNSRSEMNVSTLELGDSALYLCASSLDPGGAEAFFGQGTRLTVV.

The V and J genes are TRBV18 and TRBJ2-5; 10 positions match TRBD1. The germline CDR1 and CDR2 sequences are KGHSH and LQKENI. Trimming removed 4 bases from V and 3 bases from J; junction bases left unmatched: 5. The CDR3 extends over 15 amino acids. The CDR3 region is CASSRQGAREETQYF. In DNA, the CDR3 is TGTGCCAGCTCACGACAGGGGGCGCGAGAAGAGACCCAGTACTTC.

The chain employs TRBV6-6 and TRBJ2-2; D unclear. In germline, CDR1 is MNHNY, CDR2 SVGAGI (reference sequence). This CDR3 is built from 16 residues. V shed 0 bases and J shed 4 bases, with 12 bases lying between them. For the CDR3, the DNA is TGTGCCAGCAGTTACTCCTCGGTAGTAACCACCGGGGAGCTGTTTTTT. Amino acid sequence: CASSYSSVVTTGELFF.

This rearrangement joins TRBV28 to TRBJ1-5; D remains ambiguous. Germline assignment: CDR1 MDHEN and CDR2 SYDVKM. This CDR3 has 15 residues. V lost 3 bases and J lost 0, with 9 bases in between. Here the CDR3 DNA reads TGTGCCAGCAGTTTGGGGAGTGCTAGCAATCAGCCCCAGCATTTT. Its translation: CASSLGSASNQPQHF.

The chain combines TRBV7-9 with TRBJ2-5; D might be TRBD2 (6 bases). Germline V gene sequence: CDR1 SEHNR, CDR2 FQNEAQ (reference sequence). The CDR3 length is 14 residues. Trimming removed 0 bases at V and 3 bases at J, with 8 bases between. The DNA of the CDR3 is TGTGCCAGCAGCTTAGCGGGCGGGAAAGAGACCCAGTACTTC. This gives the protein CASSLAGGKETQYF.

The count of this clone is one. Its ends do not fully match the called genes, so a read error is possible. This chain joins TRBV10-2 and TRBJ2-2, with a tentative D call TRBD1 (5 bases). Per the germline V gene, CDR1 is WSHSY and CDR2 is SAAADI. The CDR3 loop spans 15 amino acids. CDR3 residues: CASKQTRVNSGELFF. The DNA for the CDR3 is TGCGCCAGCAAGCAAACCAGGGTGAACTCCGGGGAGCTGTTTTTT.

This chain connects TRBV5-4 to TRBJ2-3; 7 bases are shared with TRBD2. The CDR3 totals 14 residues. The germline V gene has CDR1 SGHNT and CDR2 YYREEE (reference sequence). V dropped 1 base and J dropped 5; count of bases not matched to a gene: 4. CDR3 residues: CASSLSLAVDTQYF. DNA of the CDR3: TGTGCCAGCAGCTTGTCGCTAGCGGTAGATACGCAGTATTTT. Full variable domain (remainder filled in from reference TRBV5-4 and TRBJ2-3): ETGVTQSPTHLIKTRGQQVTLRCSSQSGHNTVSWYQQALGQGPQFIFQYYREEENGRGNFPPRFSGLQFPNYSSELNVNALELDDSALYLCASSLSLAVDTQYFGPGTRLTVL.

The CDR3 DNA reads TGTGCCAGCAGCCTGGACAAAACCTACGAGCAGTACTTC. It translates to CASSLDKTYEQYF. The chain combines TRBV5-4 with TRBJ2-7, with D possibly TRBD1 on 5 matching bases. Trimming removed 4 bases at V and 2 bases at J, with 10 bases between. This CDR3 spans 13 amino acids. In germline, CDR1 is SGHNT, CDR2 YYREEE (reference sequence).

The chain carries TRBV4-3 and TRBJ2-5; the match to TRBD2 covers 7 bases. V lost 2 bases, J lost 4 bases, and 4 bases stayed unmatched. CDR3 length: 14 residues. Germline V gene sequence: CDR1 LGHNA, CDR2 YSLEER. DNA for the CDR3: TGCGCCAGCAGCCAAAGAGCTAGCGGAGAGACCCAGTACTTC. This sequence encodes CASSQRASGETQYF.

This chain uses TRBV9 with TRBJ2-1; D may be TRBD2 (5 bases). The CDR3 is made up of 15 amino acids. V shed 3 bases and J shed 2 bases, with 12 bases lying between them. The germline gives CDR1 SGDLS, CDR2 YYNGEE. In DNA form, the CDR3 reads TGTGCCAGCAGCGCACCCCCGGGAACCTACAATGAGCAGTTCTTC. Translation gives CASSAPPGTYNEQFF. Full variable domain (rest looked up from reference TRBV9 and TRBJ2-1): DSGVTQTPKHLITATGQRVTLRCSPRSGDLSVYWYQQSLDQGLQFLIQYYNGEERAKGNILERFSAQQFPDLHSELNLSSLELGDSALYFCASSAPPGTYNEQFFGPGTRLTVL.

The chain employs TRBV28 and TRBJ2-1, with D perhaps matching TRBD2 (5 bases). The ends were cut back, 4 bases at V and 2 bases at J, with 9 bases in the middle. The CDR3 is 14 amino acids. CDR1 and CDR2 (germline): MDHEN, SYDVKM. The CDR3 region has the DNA TGTGCCAGCAGTTCCGGGAAGGCCTACAATGAGCAGTTCTTC. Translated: CASSSGKAYNEQFF.

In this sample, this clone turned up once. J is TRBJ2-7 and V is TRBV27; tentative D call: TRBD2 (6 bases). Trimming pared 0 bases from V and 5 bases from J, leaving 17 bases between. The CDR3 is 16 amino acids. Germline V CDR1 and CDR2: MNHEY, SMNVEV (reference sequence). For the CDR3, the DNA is TGTGCCAGCAGTTTATCAGGTCGGGGGACCTACCACGAGCAGTACTTC. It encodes CASSLSGRGTYHEQYF.

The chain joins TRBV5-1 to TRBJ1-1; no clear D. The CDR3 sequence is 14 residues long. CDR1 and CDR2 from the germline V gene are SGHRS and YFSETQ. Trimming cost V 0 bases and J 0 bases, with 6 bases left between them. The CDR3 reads CASSLDTMNTEAFF. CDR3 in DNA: TGCGCCAGCAGCTTGGACACCATGAACACTGAAGCTTTCTTT.

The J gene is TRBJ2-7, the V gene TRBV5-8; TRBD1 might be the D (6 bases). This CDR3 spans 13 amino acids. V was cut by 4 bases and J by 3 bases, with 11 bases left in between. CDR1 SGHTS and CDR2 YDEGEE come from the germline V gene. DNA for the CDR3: TGTGCCAGCAGCAACTGGACAGACTACGAGCAGTACTTC. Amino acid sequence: CASSNWTDYEQYF.

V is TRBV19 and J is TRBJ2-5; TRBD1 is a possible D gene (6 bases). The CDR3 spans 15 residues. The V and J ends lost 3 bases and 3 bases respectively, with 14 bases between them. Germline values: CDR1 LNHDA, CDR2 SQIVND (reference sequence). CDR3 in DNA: TGTGCCAGTAGTATTACAGGGTGGCGAGAAGAGACCCAGTACTTC. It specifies CASSITGWREETQYF.

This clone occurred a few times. As DNA, the CDR3 is TGTGCCAGCAGCCAAGATCTTGGACTAGCGGGGGGTCAGCAGTATTTT. It codes for CASSQDLGLAGGQQYF. The chain is built from TRBV4-2 and TRBJ2-3; 14 bases are a match to TRBD2. The CDR3 is 16 amino acids. CDR1 and CDR2 from the germline V gene are LGHNA and YNFKEQ. Trimming took 0 bases from V and 11 from J; bases not matched to a gene: 7.

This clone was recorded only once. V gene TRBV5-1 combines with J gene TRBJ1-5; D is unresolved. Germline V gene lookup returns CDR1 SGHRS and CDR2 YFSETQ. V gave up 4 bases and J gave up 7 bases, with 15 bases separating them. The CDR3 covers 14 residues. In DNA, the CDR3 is TGCGCCAGCAGCCCGGAGGGCGGATCCCAGCCCCAGCATTTT. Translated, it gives CASSPEGGSQPQHF.

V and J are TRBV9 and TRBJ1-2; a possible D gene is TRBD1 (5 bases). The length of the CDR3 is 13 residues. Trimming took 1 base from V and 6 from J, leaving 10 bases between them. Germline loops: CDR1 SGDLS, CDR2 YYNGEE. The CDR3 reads CASSVSPGDGYTF. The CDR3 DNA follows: TGTGCCAGCAGCGTAAGCCCGGGGGATGGCTACACCTTC.

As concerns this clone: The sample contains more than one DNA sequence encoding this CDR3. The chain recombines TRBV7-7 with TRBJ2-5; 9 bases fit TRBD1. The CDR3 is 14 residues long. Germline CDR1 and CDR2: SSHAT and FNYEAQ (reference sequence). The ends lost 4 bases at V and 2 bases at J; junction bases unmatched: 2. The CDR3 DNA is TGTGCCAGCAGCTCTGACAGGGGGCAAGAGACCCAGTACTTC. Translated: CASSSDRGQETQYF.

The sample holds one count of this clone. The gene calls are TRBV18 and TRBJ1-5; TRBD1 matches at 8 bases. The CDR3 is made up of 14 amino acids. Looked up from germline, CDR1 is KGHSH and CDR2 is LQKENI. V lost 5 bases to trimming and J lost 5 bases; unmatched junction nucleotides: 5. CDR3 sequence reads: CASSEDRVHQPQHF. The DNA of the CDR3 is TGTGCCAGCTCAGAGGACAGGGTCCATCAGCCCCAGCATTTT.

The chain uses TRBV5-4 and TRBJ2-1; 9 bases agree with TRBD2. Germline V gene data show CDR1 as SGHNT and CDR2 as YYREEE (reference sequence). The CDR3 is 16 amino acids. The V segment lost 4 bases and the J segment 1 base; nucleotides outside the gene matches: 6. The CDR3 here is CASSPDSGGSYNEQFF. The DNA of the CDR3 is TGTGCCAGCAGCCCCGACAGCGGGGGGTCCTACAATGAGCAGTTCTTC.

As DNA, the CDR3 is TGTGCCAGTAGTGGTTCTATGGAGGAGACCCAGTACTTC. Amino acid sequence: CASSGSMEETQYF. The rearrangement links TRBV19 to TRBJ2-5; D is unclear. The V gene's germline CDR1 is LNHDA and CDR2 SQIVND (reference sequence). This CDR3 is built from 13 residues. V lost 5 bases, J lost 5 bases, and 12 bases lay in between.

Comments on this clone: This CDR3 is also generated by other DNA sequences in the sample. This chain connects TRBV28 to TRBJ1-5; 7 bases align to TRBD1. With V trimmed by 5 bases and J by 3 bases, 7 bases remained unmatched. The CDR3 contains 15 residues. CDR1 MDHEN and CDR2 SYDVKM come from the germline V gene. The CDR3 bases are TGTGCCAGCAGTCGCGACAGGGCCATCAATCAGCCCCAGCATTTT. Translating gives CASSRDRAINQPQHF.

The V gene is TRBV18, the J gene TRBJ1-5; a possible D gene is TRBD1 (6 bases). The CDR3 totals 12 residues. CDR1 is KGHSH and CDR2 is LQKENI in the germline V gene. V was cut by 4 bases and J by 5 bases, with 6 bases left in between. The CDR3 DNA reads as TGTGCCAGCTCACAGGGGGATCAGCCCCAGCATTTT. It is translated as CASSQGDQPQHF.